One and the same sample provided the 17 T cell receptor beta chains below, sequenced in a study of T cells in Graves' hyperthyroidism and ophthalmopathy. The CDR3 regions of TCR beta were amplified from RNA transcripts. The HTBI set primed first-round TCR CDR3 RT-PCR. TCRdb redid the calling of the multiplex PCR reads with MiXCR, one entry per CDR3 protein. In the table there are about 360,000 distinct CDR3 sequences, less than 15% of which are singletons. Input material: blood. The receptors were sampled from a woman aged 18-29 years with Graves' hyperthyroidism.

The V gene is TRBV6-5, the J gene TRBJ2-2; TRBD2 matches at 8 bases. V trimming: 2 bases; J trimming: 5 bases; junction bases outside the gene matches: 4. CDR1 and CDR2 from the germline V gene are MNHEY and SVGAGI. CDR3 length equals 15 residues. The CDR3 DNA follows: TGTGCCAGCAGTTACGACGGGGGGGCGACCGGGGAGCTGTTTTTT. Its protein is CASSYDGGATGELFF.

In this sample, this clonotype turned up many times. This chain links TRBV7-6 with TRBJ2-1; TRBD2 aligns across 13 bases. V shed 1 base and J 4 bases; nucleotides not matched to a gene: 7. Germline V gene lookup returns CDR1 SGHVS and CDR2 FNYEAQ. The CDR3 has 18 amino acids. CDR3 bases: TGTGCCAGCAGCTTAGGGATAACTAGCGGGAGGGGTTACAATGAGCAGTTCTTC. It is translated as CASSLGITSGRGYNEQFF.

Ten or more counts support this clonotype. The chain combines TRBV7-2 with TRBJ2-3, with 7 bases aligning to TRBD2. V was clipped by 1 base and J by 5 bases; unmatched bases: 6. Germline assignment: CDR1 SGHTA and CDR2 FQGNSA. This CDR3 is built from 15 residues. CDR3 loop: CASSLVLTGGDTQYF. The DNA for the CDR3 is TGTGCCAGCAGCTTAGTTCTTACGGGAGGAGATACGCAGTATTTT. The variable domain in full, with the rest retrieved from reference TRBV7-2 and TRBJ2-3, is GAGVSQSPSNKVTEKGKDVELRCDPISGHTALYWYRQSLGQGLEFLIYFQGNSAPDKSGLPSDRFSAERTGGSVSTLTIQRTQQEDSAVYLCASSLVLTGGDTQYFGPGTRLTVL.

This clonotype was recorded at least ten times. CDR3 DNA: TGTGCCAGCAGTCATGGGGGAGGTGAGACCCAGTACTTC. It encodes CASSHGGGETQYF. The rearrangement uses TRBV12-3 or TRBV12-4 and TRBJ2-5; D possibly corresponds to TRBD2 (6 bases). The germline V and J ends were trimmed by 5 bases and 5 bases, with 12 bases remaining between them. The CDR3 is made up of 13 amino acids.

This clonotype was recorded a few times. V usage is TRBV28 and J usage is TRBJ1-4; D perhaps matches TRBD1 (5 bases). The CDR3 has 15 residues. Germline loops: CDR1 MDHEN, CDR2 SYDVKM. Trimming cost V 3 bases and J 7 bases, with 15 bases left between them. In nucleotides, the CDR3 is TGTGCCAGCAGTTTCTTGGGGGGAGGTGTTGAAAAACTGTTTTTT. Its protein product is CASSFLGGGVEKLFF.

This clonotype has just one count. The chain recombines TRBV6-1 with TRBJ1-6; no definite D call. The germline CDR1 and CDR2 sequences are MNHNS and SASEGT. The CDR3 sequence is 18 residues long. V was clipped by 6 bases and J by 6 bases, with 24 bases between them. This chain's CDR3 is CASSGGPNRGSFNSPLHF. In nucleotides, the CDR3 is TGTGCCAGCAGCGGTGGGCCTAACCGGGGAAGTTTTAATTCACCCCTCCACTTT.

The CDR3 nucleotides read TGTGCCAGCAGCTTCGGCGGGGACTCCCAAGAGACCCAGTACTTC. Protein sequence: CASSFGGDSQETQYF. The chain recombines TRBV3-1 with TRBJ2-5, with TRBD2 as a possible D gene (6 bases). The V end was cut by 5 bases, the J end by 1 base, with 14 bases between. Germline V lookup: CDR1 LGHDT, CDR2 YNNKEL (reference sequence). The CDR3 is 15 residues long.

This clonotype was seen repeatedly, ten times or more. The rearrangement uses TRBV5-1 and TRBJ2-7, with 8 bases that match TRBD2. J lost 3 bases, V lost 6 bases, and 8 bases had no gene match. CDR1 SGHRS and CDR2 YFSETQ come from the germline V gene. This CDR3 has 14 amino acids. This CDR3 is CASTPAGVFYEQYF. Written as DNA, the CDR3 is TGCGCCAGCACCCCAGCGGGAGTGTTCTACGAGCAGTACTTC.

The rearrangement uses TRBV5-8 and TRBJ2-7, with a possible D match to TRBD1 (7 bases). V was pared by 4 bases and J by 2 bases, with 13 bases between. This CDR3 is 14 amino acids long. CDR1 SGHTS and CDR2 YDEGEE come from the germline V gene. In nucleotides, the CDR3 is TGTGCCAGCAGCCGGGGGACAGACCCCTACGAGCAGTACTTC. This encodes CASSRGTDPYEQYF.

The table lists this clonotype with a few counts. The V gene is TRBV5-1, the J gene TRBJ2-5; TRBD1 agrees at 8 bases. V was clipped by 0 bases and J by 2 bases; unmatched bases: 3. The CDR3 consists of 15 residues. Germline V CDR1 and CDR2: SGHRS, YFSETQ. CDR3 sequence: CASSLGQGHQETQYF. CDR3 nucleotide sequence: TGCGCCAGCAGCTTGGGACAGGGGCATCAAGAGACCCAGTACTTC.

In this sample, this clonotype turned up a few times. The chain couples TRBV29-1 to TRBJ2-3; TRBD2 might be the D (5 bases). Germline-derived CDR1 and CDR2 are SQVTM and ANQGSEA. Deletions cut 8 bases from V and 5 bases from J, with 20 bases between. The CDR3 is made up of 14 amino acids. The DNA for the CDR3 is TGCAGCTTGTCAAACGGGATAGGGATAGATACGCAGTATTTT. Its translation: CSLSNGIGIDTQYF.

This clonotype was counted only a few times. V and J are TRBV10-3 and TRBJ2-2, with D maybe TRBD1 (6 bases). V lost 9 bases and J lost 0, with 11 bases in between. This CDR3 contains 14 residues. The germline V gene has CDR1 ENHRY and CDR2 SYGVKD. The chain's CDR3 is CAIPGHPNTGELFF. In nucleotides, the CDR3 is TGTGCCATTCCGGGACACCCGAACACCGGGGAGCTGTTTTTT.

This clonotype was seen ten or more times. The rearrangement uses TRBV6-1 and TRBJ1-1; possibly TRBD1 for D (5 bases). V lost 7 bases and J 3 bases, leaving 9 bases between the germline ends. CDR3 size: 12 residues. Per germline, CDR1 MNHNS and CDR2 SASEGT. In DNA, the CDR3 is TGTGCCAGCATCGGGGCTGACACTGAAGCTTTCTTT. Translated, it gives CASIGADTEAFF.

This clonotype came up many times. This sequence joins TRBV12-3 or TRBV12-4 and TRBJ1-2, with a tentative D call TRBD1 (6 bases). The CDR3 has 13 amino acids. V lost 6 bases and J 2 bases, leaving 10 bases between the germline ends. The CDR3 protein is CASRPTGNYGYTF. The CDR3 DNA follows: TGTGCCAGCAGACCTACAGGGAACTATGGCTACACCTTC.

The sample holds many counts of this clonotype. V and J are TRBV12-3 or TRBV12-4 and TRBJ2-7; 9 nucleotides align to TRBD1. The CDR3 runs 15 residues. The J segment lost 5 bases and the V segment lost 6 bases, leaving 11 bases of the junction unmatched. For the CDR3, the DNA is TGTGCCAGCAGCCGAACAGGGGGCGTGCTCCACGAGCAGTACTTC. It is translated as CASSRTGGVLHEQYF.

The chain links TRBV7-9 to TRBJ2-1; D assignment may be TRBD1 or TRBD2 (5 bases each). V gave up 4 bases and J gave up 0 bases, with 13 bases separating them. The germline gives CDR1 SEHNR, CDR2 FQNEAQ (reference sequence). The CDR3 is 16 amino acids. CDR3 region: CASSSGGGFSYNEQFF. The DNA for the CDR3 is TGTGCCAGCAGCTCGGGTGGGGGTTTCTCCTACAATGAGCAGTTCTTC.

This clonotype was counted at least ten times. J is TRBJ2-1 and V is TRBV7-2; TRBD2 aligns across 13 bases. After removal of 5 bases from V and 6 bases from J, the junction contained 4 bases not matched to a gene. CDR1 is SGHTA and CDR2 is FQGNSA in the germline V gene. This CDR3 contains 15 residues. The CDR3 is CASSLRLAGGNEQFF. CDR3 DNA: TGTGCCAGCAGCCTCAGACTAGCGGGAGGCAATGAGCAGTTCTTC.